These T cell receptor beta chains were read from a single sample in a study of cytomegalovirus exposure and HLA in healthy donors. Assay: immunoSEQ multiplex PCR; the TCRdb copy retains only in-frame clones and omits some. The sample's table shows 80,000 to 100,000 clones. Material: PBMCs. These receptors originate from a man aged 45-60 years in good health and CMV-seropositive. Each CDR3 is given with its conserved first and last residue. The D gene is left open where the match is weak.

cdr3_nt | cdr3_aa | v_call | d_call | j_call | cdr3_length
TGTGCCAGCAGTTTCCCCGGAGGGGGCAACGAGCAGTACTTC | CASSFPGGGNEQYF | TRBV6-5 | NA | TRBJ2-7 | 14
TGTGCCAGCAGTTATAACAGGGGTACTGAAGCTTTCTTT | CASSYNRGTEAFF | TRBV6-5 | TRBD1 | TRBJ1-1 | 13
TGTGCCAGCAGCCCAGGGACAGGGCAAAATCAGCCCCAGCATTTT | CASSPGTGQNQPQHF | TRBV5-6 | TRBD1 | TRBJ1-5 | 15
TGTGCAAGTCCGGGAGAGGGCTACACCTTC | CASPGEGYTF | TRBV12-2 | NA | TRBJ1-2 | 10
TGTGCCAGCAGCTTCCCGGGCGGGAGTGGGTCCAATGAGCAGTTCTTC | CASSFPGGSGSNEQFF | TRBV7-9 | TRBD2 | TRBJ2-1 | 16
TGTGCCACCAGCAGAGATGCGGACACTGAAGCTTTCTTT | CATSRDADTEAFF | TRBV15 | NA | TRBJ1-1 | 13
TGTGCCAGCAGCGTATCTAGCGGGAGTTTAACCGGGGAGCTGTTTTTT | CASSVSSGSLTGELFF | TRBV9 | TRBD2 | TRBJ2-2 | 16
TGTGCCAGCAGCAAAGAAGGGGGTAGGACTGAAGCTTTCTTT | CASSKEGGRTEAFF | TRBV5-4 | NA | TRBJ1-1 | 14
TGCGCCAGCAGCCTGTTTACCGGTGGAGGCACTGAAGCTTTCTTT | CASSLFTGGGTEAFF | TRBV5-1 | NA | TRBJ1-1 | 15
TGTGCCAGCAGCCTCAGTGGACTAGTCGATGAGTACTTC | CASSLSGLVDEYF | TRBV7-2 | TRBD2 | TRBJ2-5 | 13
TGTGCCAGCAGCTCGACAGGGAATGGAAACACCATATATTTT | CASSSTGNGNTIYF | TRBV4-2 | TRBD1 | TRBJ1-3 | 14
TGTGCCAGCAGCTTGGATTGGGGACTAGCGGGAGAGAGAGATACGCAGTATTTT | CASSLDWGLAGERDTQYF | TRBV5-6 | TRBD2 | TRBJ2-3 | 18
TGTGCCAGCAGCTTATCCGACAGGGCCTATCAGCCCCAGCATTTT | CASSLSDRAYQPQHF | TRBV7-2 | TRBD1 | TRBJ1-5 | 15
TGTGCCAGCAGCTTGGGACTGTCCTACGAGCAGTACTTC | CASSLGLSYEQYF | TRBV7-8 | NA | TRBJ2-7 | 13
TGTGCCAGCAGACGGGGACAGGAGTACAATGAGCAGTTCTTC | CASRRGQEYNEQFF | TRBV6-6 | TRBD1 | TRBJ2-1 | 14
TGTGCCACCAGCAGAGATCAGGATTTGTGGAATGAGCAGTTCTTC | CATSRDQDLWNEQFF | TRBV15 | NA | TRBJ2-1 | 15
TGTGCCTCACGTCCGACAGGGATGACAGATACGCAGTATTTT | CASRPTGMTDTQYF | TRBV6-1 | TRBD1 | TRBJ2-3 | 14
TGTGCCAGCAGTTTATGGGTTGGGGGGATGAACACTGAAGCTTTCTTT | CASSLWVGGMNTEAFF | TRBV27 | NA | TRBJ1-1 | 16
TGTGCCAGCAGCTCTCCCCGACTAGCGGGGATTCCCAGCGCCGGGGAGCTGTTTTTT | CASSSPRLAGIPSAGELFF | TRBV7-9 | TRBD2 | TRBJ2-2 | 19
TGTGCCAGCAGCTTCGACAGACAAGAGACCCAGTACTTC | CASSFDRQETQYF | TRBV5-8 | NA | TRBJ2-5 | 13
TGTGCCAGCAGCGAGTGGGACACCTTCAATCAGCCCCAGCATTTT | CASSEWDTFNQPQHF | TRBV9 | NA | TRBJ1-5 | 15
TGTGCCAGTAGTATCTCAGGGGTGAACAATCAGCCCCAGCATTTT | CASSISGVNNQPQHF | TRBV19 | NA | TRBJ1-5 | 15
TGTGCCAGCAGCGTGGGACAGGGTGAGACCCAGTACTTC | CASSVGQGETQYF | TRBV7-9 | TRBD1 | TRBJ2-5 | 13
TGTGCCAGCAGCCGCCCACCGGAGTCTGAAGCTTTCTTT | CASSRPPESEAFF | TRBV5-6 | NA | TRBJ1-1 | 13
TGTGCTAGTGGTCCCGGACAGGCGAACACTGAAGCTTTCTTT | CASGPGQANTEAFF | TRBV12-5 | TRBD1 | TRBJ1-1 | 14
TGTGCCTGGAGTCTTTTAAACACAGTGAACTATGGCTACACCTTC | CAWSLLNTVNYGYTF | TRBV30 | NA | TRBJ1-2 | 15
TGTGCCAGCAGCCAGGGACTAGCGGGACTTCCTTCCTCCTACAATGAGCAGTTCTTC | CASSQGLAGLPSSYNEQFF | TRBV14 | TRBD2 | TRBJ2-1 | 19
TGTGCCAGCAGCTTTTCTGTTAGCTCCTACAATGAGCAGTTCTTC | CASSFSVSSYNEQFF | TRBV11-2 | NA | TRBJ2-1 | 15
TGTGCCAGCAGTCCCCCGGGGGGCTCTAACTATGGCTACACCTTC | CASSPPGGSNYGYTF | TRBV6-6 | NA | TRBJ1-2 | 15
TGTGCCAGCAGCCCGCGGGCAGGTAGTAACTATGGCTACACCTTC | CASSPRAGSNYGYTF | TRBV7-9 | NA | TRBJ1-2 | 15
TGTGCCAGCAGCGTAGCGGGCAGGGGGCTGAACACTGAAGCTTTCTTT | CASSVAGRGLNTEAFF | TRBV9 | TRBD1 | TRBJ1-1 | 16
TGTGCCAGCAGCTTCGGCGGATCTTACGAGCAGTACTTC | CASSFGGSYEQYF | TRBV7-9 | NA | TRBJ2-7 | 13
TGTGCCAGCGGCGAGGGGGGTAGGGGGCAAGCTTTCTTT | CASGEGGRGQAFF | TRBV4-2 | TRBD1 | TRBJ1-1 | 13
TGTGCCTGGGCCCCCGGCGGACAAGAGACCCAGTACTTC | CAWAPGGQETQYF | TRBV30 | NA | TRBJ2-5 | 13
TGTGCTAGCAGCAGACAGGGTGGGACCGGGGAGCTGTTTTTT | CASSRQGGTGELFF | TRBV7-7 | TRBD1 | TRBJ2-2 | 14
TGTGCCAGCAGCAAACCGGGACTCATCCCCACAGATACGCAGTATTTT | CASSKPGLIPTDTQYF | TRBV7-9 | NA | TRBJ2-3 | 16
TGTGCCAGTAGTATCCAGAGAGGACTGTTTTTT | CASSIQRGLFF | TRBV19 | NA | TRBJ1-4 | 11
TGTGCCAGTAGTATCCAGAATTCACCCGGGGGGAAAGAGACCCAGTACTTC | CASSIQNSPGGKETQYF | TRBV19 | TRBD2 | TRBJ2-5 | 17
TGTGCCAGCAGCTTAGTCCTTAGCTCCTACAATGAGCAGTTCTTC | CASSLVLSSYNEQFF | TRBV11-2 | NA | TRBJ2-1 | 15
TGTGCCAGCAGCCTAGGCTTAGGGAGCTCCTACAATGAGCAGTTCTTC | CASSLGLGSSYNEQFF | TRBV7-9 | NA | TRBJ2-1 | 16
TGTGCCAGCAGCCAAGATCCCCTTCAAGAGACCCAGTACTTC | CASSQDPLQETQYF | TRBV4-2 | NA | TRBJ2-5 | 14
TGTGCCAGCAGCTCCCGGGACCCAGCGGGAGATACGCAGTATTTT | CASSSRDPAGDTQYF | TRBV7-9 | NA | TRBJ2-3 | 15
TGTGCCAGCAGCTACCACTTCGGGACAGGGGGACACAATGAGCAGTTCTTC | CASSYHFGTGGHNEQFF | TRBV7-3 | TRBD1 | TRBJ2-1 | 17
TGTGCCAGCAGCACGGGGACAGGGGGCATTGAAAAACTGTTTTTT | CASSTGTGGIEKLFF | TRBV9 | TRBD1 | TRBJ1-4 | 15
TGTGCCAGCAGCTTAAACAGGGCGCGGAACACTGAAGCTTTCTTT | CASSLNRARNTEAFF | TRBV7-2 | NA | TRBJ1-1 | 15
TGTGCCAGCAGCTTAATCGGGACATCCCAAAACCCACTCTTC | CASSLIGTSQNPLF | TRBV7-9 | NA | TRBJ2-1 | 14
TGTGCCAGCAGCGGACAGGGTTATGAGAACACCGGGGAGCTGTTTTTT | CASSGQGYENTGELFF | TRBV9 | TRBD1 | TRBJ2-2 | 16